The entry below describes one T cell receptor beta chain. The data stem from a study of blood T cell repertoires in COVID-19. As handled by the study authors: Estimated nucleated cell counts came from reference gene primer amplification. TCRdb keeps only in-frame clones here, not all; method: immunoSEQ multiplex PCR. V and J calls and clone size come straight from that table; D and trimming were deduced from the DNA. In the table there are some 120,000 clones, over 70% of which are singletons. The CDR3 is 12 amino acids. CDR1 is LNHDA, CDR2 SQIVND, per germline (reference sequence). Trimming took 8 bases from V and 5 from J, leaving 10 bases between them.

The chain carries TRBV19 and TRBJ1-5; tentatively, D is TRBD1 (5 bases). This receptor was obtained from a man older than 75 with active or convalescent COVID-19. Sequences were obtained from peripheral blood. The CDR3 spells CASHRSDQPQHF. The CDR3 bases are TGTGCCAGTCACAGGAGCGATCAGCCCCAGCATTTT.